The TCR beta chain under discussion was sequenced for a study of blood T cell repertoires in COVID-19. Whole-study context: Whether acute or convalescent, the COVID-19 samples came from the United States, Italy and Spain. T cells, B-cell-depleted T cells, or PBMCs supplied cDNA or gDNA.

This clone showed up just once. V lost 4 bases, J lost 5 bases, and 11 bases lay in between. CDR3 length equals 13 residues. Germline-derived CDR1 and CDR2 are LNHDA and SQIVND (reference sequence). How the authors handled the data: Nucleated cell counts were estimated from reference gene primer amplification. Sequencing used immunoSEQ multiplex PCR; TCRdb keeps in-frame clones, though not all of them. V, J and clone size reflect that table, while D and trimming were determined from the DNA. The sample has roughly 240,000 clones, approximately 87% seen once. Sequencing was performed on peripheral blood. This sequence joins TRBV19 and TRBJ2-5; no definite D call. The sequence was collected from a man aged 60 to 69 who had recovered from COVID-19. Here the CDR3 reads CASSTDGSETQYF. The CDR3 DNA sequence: TGTGCCAGTAGTACAGACGGTTCGGAGACCCAGTACTTC.